This T cell receptor (beta chain) was captured in a study of blood T cell repertoires in COVID-19. The table came from immunoSEQ multiplex PCR; TCRdb's copy has only in-frame clones and leaves some out. The sample lists about 31,000 clones, 89% occurring once. Looked up from germline, CDR1 is SGHAT and CDR2 is FQDESV (reference sequence). V dropped 8 bases and J dropped 6; count of bases not matched to a gene: 8. The CDR3 is 13 residues long. The sequenced material came from peripheral blood. V and J are TRBV11-1 and TRBJ1-1; 8 bases are shared with TRBD1. The clonotype comes from a woman between 35 and 50 years old with active or convalescent COVID-19. CDR3 nucleotide sequence: TGTGCCAGCGGACAGGGCTTGATGTCTGAAGCTTTCTTT. Its translation is CASGQGLMSEAFF. Full variable domain (missing parts from reference TRBV11-1 and TRBJ1-1): EAEVAQSPRYKITEKSQAVAFWCDPISGHATLYWYRQILGQGPELLVQFQDESVVDDSQLPKDRFSAERLKGVDSTLKIQPAELGDSAMYLCASGQGLMSEAFFGQGTRLTVV.